The following is a T cell receptor (beta chain) sequence with its context. The CDR3 contains 16 residues. Losses at the gene ends were 1 base for V and 5 bases for J; bases not matched to a gene: 4. The germline V gene has CDR1 LGHNA and CDR2 YNFKEQ. The sample comes from a study of blood T cell repertoires in COVID-19. Study-wide context: Acute and convalescent COVID-19 samples came from the United States, Italy and Spain.

Here immunoSEQ multiplex PCR was the method, and the copy in TCRdb shows in-frame clones only, minus some. The sample carries 51,000 or so clones, about 87% recorded once. The TCR sequence derives from a man older than 75 with acute or convalescent COVID-19. The source material was peripheral blood. The chain is built from TRBV4-2 and TRBJ2-2; 10 nucleotides agree with TRBD2. CDR3 sequence (DNA): TGTGCCAGCAGCCAAGTACTAGCGGGGCGTACCGGGGAGCTGTTTTTT. Protein sequence: CASSQVLAGRTGELFF.